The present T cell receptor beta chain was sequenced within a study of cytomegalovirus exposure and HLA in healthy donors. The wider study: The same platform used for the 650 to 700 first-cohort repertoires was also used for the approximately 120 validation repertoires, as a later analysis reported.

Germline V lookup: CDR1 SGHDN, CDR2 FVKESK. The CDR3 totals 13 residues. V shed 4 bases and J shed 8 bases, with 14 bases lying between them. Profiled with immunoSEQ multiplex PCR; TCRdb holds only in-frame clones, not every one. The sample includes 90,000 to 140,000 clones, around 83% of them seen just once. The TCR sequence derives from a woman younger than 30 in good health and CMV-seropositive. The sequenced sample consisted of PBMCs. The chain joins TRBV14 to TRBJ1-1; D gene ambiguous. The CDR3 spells CASSRPTFSEAFF. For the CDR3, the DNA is TGTGCCAGCAGCCGTCCGACTTTTTCCGAAGCTTTCTTT.